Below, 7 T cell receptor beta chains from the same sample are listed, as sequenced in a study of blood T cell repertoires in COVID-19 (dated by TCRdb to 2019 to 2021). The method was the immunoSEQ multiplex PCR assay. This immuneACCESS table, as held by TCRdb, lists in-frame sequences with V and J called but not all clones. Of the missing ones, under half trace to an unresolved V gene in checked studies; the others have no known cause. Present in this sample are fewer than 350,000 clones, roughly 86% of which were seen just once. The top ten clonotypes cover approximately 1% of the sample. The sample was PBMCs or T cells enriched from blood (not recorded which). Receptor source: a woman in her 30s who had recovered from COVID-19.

Here the CDR3 reads CASSLAGQYPQYF. As DNA, the CDR3 is TGTGCCAGCAGCTTAGCTGGACAGTACCCCCAGTACTTC. The rearrangement joins TRBV7-7 to TRBJ2-5; D may be TRBD1 (6 bases). Germline V gives CDR1 SSHAT, CDR2 FNYEAQ (reference sequence). This CDR3 comprises 13 residues. With 0 bases removed from V and 9 bases from J, the gap between germline ends came to 11 bases.

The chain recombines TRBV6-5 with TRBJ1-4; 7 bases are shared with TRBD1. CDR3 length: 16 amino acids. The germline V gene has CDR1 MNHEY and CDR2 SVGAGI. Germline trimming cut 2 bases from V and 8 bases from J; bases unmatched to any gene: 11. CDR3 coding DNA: TGTGCCAGCAGTTACGGGACCGGGACAGTCACCGAAAAACTGTTTTTT. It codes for CASSYGTGTVTEKLFF.

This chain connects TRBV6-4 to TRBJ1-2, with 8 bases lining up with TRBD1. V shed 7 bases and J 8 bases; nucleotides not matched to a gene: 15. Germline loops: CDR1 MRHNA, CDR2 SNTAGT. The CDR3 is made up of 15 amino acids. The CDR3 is CASTEDRARTKGYTF. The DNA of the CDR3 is TGTGCCAGCACCGAGGACAGGGCCCGAACTAAAGGCTACACCTTC.

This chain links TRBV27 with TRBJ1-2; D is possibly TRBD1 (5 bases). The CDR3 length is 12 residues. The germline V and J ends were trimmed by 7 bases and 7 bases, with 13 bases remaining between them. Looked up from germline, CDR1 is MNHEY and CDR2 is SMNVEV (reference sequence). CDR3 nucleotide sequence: TGTGCCAGCAAGGGGATGGAGTTTGGCTACACCTTC. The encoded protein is CASKGMEFGYTF.

CDR3 region: CASSTRQGNSPLHF. The CDR3 DNA is TGTGCCAGTAGTACGCGACAGGGTAATTCACCCCTCCACTTT. The chain combines TRBV19 with TRBJ1-6; 7 nucleotides line up with TRBD1. With 4 bases clipped from V and 6 bases from J, the junction kept 3 bases outside the gene matches. Germline CDR1 reads LNHDA; CDR2 reads SQIVND (reference sequence). The CDR3 contains 14 residues.

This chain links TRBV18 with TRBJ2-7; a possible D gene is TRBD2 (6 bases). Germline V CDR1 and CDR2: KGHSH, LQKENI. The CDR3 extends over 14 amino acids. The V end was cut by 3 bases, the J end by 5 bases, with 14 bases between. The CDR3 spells CASSPPTSHHEQYF. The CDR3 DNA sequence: TGTGCCAGCTCACCCCCGACTAGTCACCACGAGCAGTACTTC.

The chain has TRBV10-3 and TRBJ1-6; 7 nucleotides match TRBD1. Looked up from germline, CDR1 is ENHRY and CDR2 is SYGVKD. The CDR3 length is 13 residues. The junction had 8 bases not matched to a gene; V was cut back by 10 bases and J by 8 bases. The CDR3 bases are TGTGCCACCAGACAGGGTGGCGATTCACCCCTCCACTTT. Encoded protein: CATRQGGDSPLHF.